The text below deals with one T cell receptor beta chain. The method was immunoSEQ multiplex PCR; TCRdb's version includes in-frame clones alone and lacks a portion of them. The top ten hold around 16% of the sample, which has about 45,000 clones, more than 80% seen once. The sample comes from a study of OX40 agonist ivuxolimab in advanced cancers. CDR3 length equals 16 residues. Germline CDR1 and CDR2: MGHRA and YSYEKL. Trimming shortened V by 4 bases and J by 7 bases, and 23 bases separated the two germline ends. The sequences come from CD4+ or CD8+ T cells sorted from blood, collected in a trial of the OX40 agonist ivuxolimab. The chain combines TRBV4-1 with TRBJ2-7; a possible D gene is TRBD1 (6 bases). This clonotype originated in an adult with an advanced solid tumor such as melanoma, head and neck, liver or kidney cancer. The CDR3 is CASSRTLDSPSREQYF. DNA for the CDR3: TGCGCCAGCAGCCGGACCTTGGACAGTCCAAGTCGGGAGCAGTACTTC.